Sequencing of this T cell receptor (beta chain) was carried out in a study of human thymus T cells. Findings and caveats of the study: Across thymic and blood repertoires, the usage of V and J genes appeared to be biased. Related work found strong thymic repertoire overlap between unrelated individuals.

TCRdb keeps only in-frame clones here, not all; method: immunoSEQ multiplex PCR. The table has roughly 120,000 clones, just under 95% seen once. The study used thymus tissue resected during corrective heart surgery. Comments on this clone: Its cognate antigen is unknown.

The CDR3 runs to 16 residues. V lost 2 bases and J lost 8, with 16 bases in between. CDR1 and CDR2 from the germline V gene are MNHEY and SVGAGI. The chain links TRBV6-5 to TRBJ1-6, with D uncertain. The sequence came from a boy less than two years old with a congenital heart defect but otherwise immunologically healthy. The sequenced sample consisted of thymus tissue. The CDR3 nucleotides are TGTGCCAGCAGTTACATCGGGAGGATCAGTGATTCACCCCTCCACTTT. It encodes CASSYIGRISDSPLHF.